These 25 T cell receptor beta chains were sequenced from one sample in a study of blood T cells in healthy people across ages. A J-beta primer mix and a sample-barcoded 5' primer were used in a second PCR of about 6 to 12 cycles. TCRdb re-analysed the 5' RACE reads in MiXCR, keeping a single row per CDR3 protein. The profile shows 800,000 to 1,300,000 distinct CDR3 sequences, 20% to 25% of them singletons. The data also belong to a second study, concerning T cells of mothers and their children.

Sequencing used blood. All receptors come from a girl under 10 years old in good health.

The V call is TRBV2, the J call TRBJ2-5; 9 bases agree with TRBD2. Trimming cost V 4 bases and J 0 bases; bases outside gene matches: 6. Germline V CDR1 and CDR2: SNHLY, FYNNEI. The CDR3 is 16 amino acids. CDR3: CASSVETSGYQETQYF. As DNA, the CDR3 is TGTGCCAGCAGTGTTGAGACTAGCGGCTACCAAGAGACCCAGTACTTC.

This clonotype was detected ten times or more. The CDR3 bases are TGTGCCAGCAGTGCGACTAGCGGTCAAGAGACCCAGTACTTC. Translating gives CASSATSGQETQYF. The chain has TRBV12-3 or TRBV12-4 and TRBJ2-5; the match to TRBD2 covers 9 bases. The CDR3 loop spans 14 amino acids. V trimming: 5 bases; J trimming: 2 bases; junction bases outside the gene matches: 3.

In its sample, this clonotype was seen many times. This chain joins TRBV27 and TRBJ2-5, with TRBD1 matching over 7 bases. The DNA matches TRBJ2-1 better at its end, which makes the J call doubtful. This CDR3 has 14 amino acids. Germline V lookup: CDR1 MNHEY, CDR2 SMNVEV (reference sequence). The CDR3, as DNA: TGTGCCAGCAGTTTAGTGGGTCAGGGGGATGAGCAGTTCTTC. Encoded protein: CASSLVGQGDEQFF.

This clonotype showed up just a few times. The chain couples TRBV20-1 to TRBJ2-5, with 13 bases fitting TRBD2. Gene TRBJ2-1 matches the end of the DNA better, so the J call may be wrong. The CDR3 spans 15 residues. Germline V gives CDR1 DFQATT, CDR2 SNEGSKA (reference sequence). CDR3 in amino acids: CSAEKTSGGFREQFF. The CDR3 DNA reads TGCAGTGCAGAGAAGACTAGCGGGGGGTTTAGGGAGCAGTTCTTC.

This clonotype has a handful of counts. This chain links TRBV7-9 with TRBJ2-3; possible D gene TRBD2, 5 bases. Germline lookup yields CDR1 SEHNR and CDR2 FQNEAQ (reference sequence). Trimming removed 1 base from V and 2 bases from J, with 10 bases in between. The CDR3 covers 15 residues. The DNA for the CDR3 is TGTGCCAGCAGCTTAGGAGGGCTGGTCACAGATACGCAGTATTTT. Residues: CASSLGGLVTDTQYF.

This clonotype was detected a few times. The chain is built from TRBV5-1 and TRBJ2-5; 7 bases fit TRBD1. V shed 2 bases, J shed 5 bases, and the junction held 12 bases outside the gene matches. Germline V gene lookup returns CDR1 SGHRS and CDR2 YFSETQ. CDR3 length: 16 amino acids. Here the CDR3 reads CASSLRMDRTEETQYF. The CDR3 region has the DNA TGCGCCAGCAGCTTACGAATGGACAGGACCGAGGAGACCCAGTACTTC.

The chain couples TRBV5-6 to TRBJ2-3, with no clear D. This CDR3 is 13 amino acids long. CDR1 is SGHDT, CDR2 YYEEEE, per germline. V was shortened by 3 bases and J by 3 bases, with 8 bases between the two germline ends. CDR3: CASSSSLTDTQYF. CDR3 sequence (DNA): TGTGCCAGCAGCTCCAGTCTTACAGATACGCAGTATTTT.

The rearrangement uses TRBV13 and TRBJ2-4; no clear D. The CDR3 is 12 residues long. The V gene lost 10 bases and the J gene lost 1 base, with 8 bases spanning the gap. The germline CDR1 and CDR2 sequences are PRHDT and FYEKMQ (reference sequence). CDR3 protein: CATVSAKNIQYF. The CDR3 DNA reads as TGTGCCACAGTTTCGGCCAAAAACATTCAGTACTTC.

A few counts support this clonotype. The chain combines TRBV18 with TRBJ1-5; the match to TRBD1 covers 8 bases. V shed 8 bases and J 6 bases; nucleotides not matched to a gene: 12. From germline, CDR1 is KGHSH and CDR2 LQKENI. CDR3 length: 15 residues. CDR3 in DNA: TGTGCCAGCACAAAGGACAGGGAGATTGGTCAGCCCCAGCATTTT. This translates into CASTKDREIGQPQHF.

V gene TRBV28 combines with J gene TRBJ2-2; D may be TRBD2 (5 bases). The CDR3 runs 15 residues. Germline-derived CDR1 and CDR2 are MDHEN and SYDVKM. V lost 2 bases and J lost 6, with 13 bases in between. The DNA for the CDR3 is TGTGCCAGCAGTTTAACTAGTGTTAACGCCGGGGAGCTGTTTTTT. Translation: CASSLTSVNAGELFF.

The gene calls are TRBV27 and TRBJ1-4, with D hard to call. There are 14 residues in the CDR3. In germline, CDR1 is MNHEY, CDR2 SMNVEV (reference sequence). V dropped 4 bases and J dropped 5 bases, with 11 bases sitting between them. The CDR3 DNA follows: TGTGCCAGCAGTTACAGAGTAGAAAATGAAAAACTGTTTTTT. Its translation: CASSYRVENEKLFF.

The sample holds many counts of this clonotype. The chain is built from TRBV11-3 and TRBJ2-2, with a possible D match to TRBD2 (5 bases). V shed 3 bases and J shed 6 bases, with 8 bases lying between them. The germline gives CDR1 SGHNT, CDR2 YENEEA. CDR3 length: 13 residues. The CDR3 here is CASSFGGSGELFF. CDR3 in DNA: TGTGCCAGCAGCTTCGGAGGTTCCGGGGAGCTGTTTTTT.

The chain has TRBV12-3 or TRBV12-4 and TRBJ1-4; 7 nucleotides align to TRBD1. V lost 7 bases to trimming and J lost 10 bases; unmatched junction nucleotides: 12. The CDR3 has 14 residues. The CDR3 DNA reads as TGTGCCAGCATCGTAGGGGGCCCGGGGGGAAAACTGTTTTTT. Its protein is CASIVGGPGGKLFF.

This clonotype was counted only a few times. The DNA of the CDR3 is TGTGCCAGCAGCCCCTCTGGGCGGGAGTTTAATGAAAAACTGTTTTTT. This translates into CASSPSGREFNEKLFF. J is TRBJ1-4 and V is TRBV7-9; D call uncertain. Germline V gives CDR1 SEHNR, CDR2 FQNEAQ (reference sequence). V was trimmed by 5 bases and J by 4 bases, leaving 17 bases between them. This CDR3 spans 16 amino acids.

J is TRBJ2-5 and V is TRBV15, with unresolved D. Trimming took 5 bases from V and 2 from J, leaving 9 bases between them. Germline CDR1 LNHNV, CDR2 YYDKDF (reference sequence). There are 13 residues in the CDR3. CDR3 region: CATSLGPQETQYF. CDR3 in DNA: TGTGCCACCAGCCTCGGACCACAAGAGACCCAGTACTTC.

The chain uses TRBV7-3 and TRBJ1-2, with D perhaps TRBD1 (6 bases). This CDR3 spans 14 amino acids. Trimming removed 5 bases at V and 8 bases at J, with 18 bases between. Germline-derived CDR1 and CDR2 are SGHTA and FQGTGA. The CDR3 sequence is CASSPLAGGHGYTF. The CDR3 DNA reads as TGTGCCAGCAGCCCCCTGGCCGGGGGACACGGCTACACCTTC. Based on the CDR3 plus reference TRBV7-3 and TRBJ1-2, the full variable domain is GAGVSQTPSNKVTEKGKYVELRCDPISGHTALYWYRQSLGQGPEFLIYFQGTGAADDSGLPNDRFFAVRPEGSVSTLKIQRTERGDSAVYLCASSPLAGGHGYTFGSGTRLTVV.

This clonotype was picked up a small number of times. The limits of the CDR3 on the DNA are not certain, so only TCRdb's listed CDR3 is given. The chain joins TRBV29-1 to TRBJ2-3; TRBD1 reflects the table's D call only, with no check against the DNA. Germline V gene sequence: CDR1 SQVTM, CDR2 ANQGSEA. The CDR3 totals 13 residues, both ends included. The CDR3 protein is CSVARGSTDTRYF.

This chain uses TRBV12-3 or TRBV12-4 with TRBJ2-3; TRBD2 might be the D (5 bases). This CDR3 spans 12 amino acids. V lost 5 bases, J lost 6 bases, and 9 bases lay in between. CDR3 amino acids: CASSGRPDTQYF. DNA of the CDR3: TGTGCCAGCAGTGGGAGACCGGATACGCAGTATTTT.

The chain is built from TRBV10-3 and TRBJ1-1, with TRBD1 as a possible D gene (6 bases). The CDR3 is 11 amino acids. Germline CDR1 ENHRY, CDR2 SYGVKD. The CDR3 sequence: CAIGTPGEAFF. DNA for the CDR3: TGTGCTATCGGGACACCAGGTGAAGCTTTCTTT.

This chain uses TRBV7-9 with TRBJ2-1; D is unresolved. The DNA end lines up better with TRBJ2-5; the J call may be wrong. This CDR3 contains 13 residues. CDR1 and CDR2 (germline): SEHNR, FQNEAQ (reference sequence). CDR3 in amino acids: CASKVWGGETQYF. The CDR3 nucleotides read TGTGCCAGCAAGGTGTGGGGTGGGGAGACCCAGTACTTC.

This sequence joins TRBV5-1 and TRBJ2-4; TRBD2 might be the D (6 bases). Germline CDR1 and CDR2: SGHRS and YFSETQ. Trimming removed 5 bases at V and 4 bases at J, with 13 bases between. The CDR3 is 14 amino acids. The CDR3 protein is CASSVRDLKNIQYF. The CDR3 coding sequence is TGCGCCAGCAGTGTCCGGGACTTAAAAAACATTCAGTACTTC.

This clonotype was recorded a few times. The chain uses TRBV7-9 and TRBJ2-1; no firm D call. The CDR3 consists of 17 residues. V lost 5 bases and J 3 bases, leaving 20 bases between the germline ends. Germline V gene data show CDR1 as SEHNR and CDR2 as FQNEAQ (reference sequence). The CDR3 nucleotides are TGTGCCAGCAGCGGCGGAAGTGGGCCGCGTGGCTACAATGAGCAGTTCTTC. This sequence encodes CASSGGSGPRGYNEQFF.

This clonotype came up once. The chain links TRBV4-1 to TRBJ1-1; D might be TRBD1 (5 bases). The germline V gene encodes CDR1 MGHRA and CDR2 YSYEKL. The ends were cut back, 0 bases at V and 4 bases at J, with 9 bases in the middle. The length of the CDR3 is 14 residues. The CDR3 DNA reads as TGCGCCAGCAGCCAAGAAATAGGGGTCACTGAAGCTTTCTTT. As protein: CASSQEIGVTEAFF.

This clonotype has more than one count but fewer than ten. The chain is built from TRBV29-1 and TRBJ2-5; 9 bases match TRBD2. The J call may be mistaken, given a closer DNA end match to TRBJ2-7. The CDR3 contains 13 residues. The germline gives CDR1 SQVTM, CDR2 ANQGSEA. The CDR3: CSALAGPSYEQYF. The CDR3 nucleotides are TGCAGCGCCCTAGCGGGGCCTTCCTACGAGCAGTACTTC.

The V gene is TRBV3-1, the J gene TRBJ2-3; D possibly corresponds to TRBD2 (5 bases). This CDR3 comprises 15 residues. Trimming stripped 1 base from V and 6 bases from J, with 14 bases between. The V gene's germline CDR1 is LGHDT and CDR2 YNNKEL (reference sequence). CDR3 in DNA: TGTGCCAGCAGCCAAGTTCTTTCGGCGGGCGATACGCAGTATTTT. It codes for CASSQVLSAGDTQYF.